This TCR beta chain is drawn from a study of shared clonotypes between healthy human individuals. Study as a whole: Participating donors consisted of two women and a few men aged 18 to 49.

Looked up from germline, CDR1 is MNHNY and CDR2 is SVGAGI (reference sequence). V dropped 4 bases and J dropped 8; count of bases not matched to a gene: 13. The CDR3 contains 15 residues. Whole-study results and caveats: The authors expected sequencing depth to affect clonotype sharing among donors.

Comment on this clone: The target antigen is unknown.

Source study methods: Junction-only sequences without quality scores came from ImmunoSEQ, so filtering differed. Some clones are missing from TCRdb's copy, which holds only in-frame ones; the method was immunoSEQ multiplex PCR. Clonal size and the V and J genes are those of that table, whereas D and trimming came from the DNA. The sample lists roughly 1 million clones, more than 60% seen once, with about 1.5% in the top ten. The sample was memory CD4+ T cells sorted from blood. Noted subset: CD45RA-negative fraction. The sequence derives from a man aged 18 to 29 in good health. The gene calls are TRBV6-6 and TRBJ1-2; TRBD1 agrees at 7 bases. CDR3 region: CASSLGYRQGEGYTF. In nucleotides, the CDR3 is TGTGCCAGCAGTTTAGGGTATCGGCAGGGGGAAGGCTACACCTTC.